One TCR beta chain is described in this entry. This record belongs to a study of blood T cell repertoires in COVID-19. The overall study: Donors in the United States, Italy and Spain gave samples during acute or convalescent COVID-19.

Per the germline V gene, CDR1 is SGHNT and CDR2 is YYREEE (reference sequence). J gave up 0 bases and V 4 bases, and 3 bases lay outside the gene matches. This CDR3 is built from 14 residues. Profiled with immunoSEQ multiplex PCR; TCRdb holds only in-frame clones, not every one. There are fewer than 350,000 clones in the sample; 70% to 90% occur only once, and around 2.2% lies in the top ten. Cohort assignment relied on participant-reported clinical history. The TCR comes from a man aged 25 to 40 who had recovered from COVID-19. The V gene is TRBV5-4, the J gene TRBJ1-2, with 7 bases lining up with TRBD1. Sample: PBMCs or T cells enriched from blood (not recorded which). The CDR3, as DNA: TGTGCCAGCAGCCGGGACAGCACTAACTATGGCTACACCTTC. Its translation: CASSRDSTNYGYTF.